The clone carrying this TCR beta chain occurred many times. Its specificity is unknown. Building the TCR beta libraries relied on iRepertoire HTBI primers, and CDR3 regions underwent Arm-PCR. One entry per CDR3 protein results from TCRdb running MiXCR on the multiplex PCR reads. The table records about 470,000 distinct CDR3 sequences, roughly 20% of them present only once. The V gene lost 3 bases and the J gene lost 4 bases, with 13 bases spanning the gap. Germline V gene sequence: CDR1 MNHEY, CDR2 SMNVEV (reference sequence). CDR3 size: 14 residues. The data originate from a study of regulatory T cells in long-lasting Graves disease. Study-wide results and caveats: Favoring TRBV28, TRBJ1-2 and TRBJ2-5 was a feature seen in persistent disease.

Indicated time point: persistent/refractory GD, antithyroid drugs over 5 years with positive TRAb. Isolated PBMC RNA provided the starting material for the TCR library. The chain uses TRBV27 and TRBJ2-7, with D possibly TRBD1 on 6 matching bases. Sequences were derived from peripheral blood mononuclear cells (PBMCs), sampled when the disease was refractory, from a patient treated with antithyroid drugs. The origin of this receptor is a female donor with Graves disease. The CDR3 nucleotides are TGTGCCAGCAGTTTTCGAGGACAGCCGTACGAGCAGTACTTC. Its translation: CASSFRGQPYEQYF.